A single sample gave rise to the 21 T cell receptor beta chains below, sequenced in a study of blood T cells in healthy people across ages. For the second PCR, which ran for about 6 to 12 cycles, a sample-barcoded 5' primer and a J-beta primer mix were used. TCRdb re-derived calls from the 5' RACE reads in MiXCR, one entry per CDR3 protein. The data hold more than 1 million distinct CDR3 sequences, with under 45% observed a single time. What was sequenced was blood. These receptors all come from a woman aged 55-70 years in good health.

V gene TRBV15 combines with J gene TRBJ2-5, with D tentatively TRBD2 (6 bases). Near its end, the DNA agrees better with TRBJ2-7, so the J call may be wrong. CDR3 length equals 15 residues. The germline gives CDR1 LNHNV, CDR2 YYDKDF (reference sequence). CDR3 DNA: TGTGCCACCAGCAGAGATAGGGACTGGATCTACGAGCAGTACTTC. Translated, it gives CATSRDRDWIYEQYF.

There are many counts of this clonotype. This chain connects TRBV6-6 to TRBJ2-7; D not resolved. In germline, CDR1 is MNHNY, CDR2 SVGAGI (reference sequence). The CDR3 runs 13 residues. V was cut by 7 bases and J by 1 base, with 11 bases left in between. The CDR3 DNA reads TGTGCCAGCAAGAGCCTGACGTCCTACGAGCAGTACTTC. It codes for CASKSLTSYEQYF.

V is TRBV6-2 or TRBV6-3 and J is TRBJ1-6; D remains ambiguous. CDR3 length: 14 residues. V was trimmed by 7 bases and J by 6 bases, leaving 13 bases between them. Germline V gene data show CDR1 as MNHEY and CDR2 as SVGEGT. The DNA for the CDR3 is TGTGCCAGCAAAGAGGGATCCCTTAATTCACCCCTCCACTTT. It translates to CASKEGSLNSPLHF.

This clonotype was observed a handful of times. The V gene is TRBV20-1, the J gene TRBJ2-7; D not resolved. The CDR3 runs to 14 residues. CDR1 and CDR2 (germline): DFQATT, SNEGSKA (reference sequence). The ends were cut back, 5 bases at V and 0 bases at J, with 14 bases in the middle. The CDR3 DNA reads as TGCAGTGCTGCGCACAGTACCTTCTCCTACGAGCAGTACTTC. Translation gives CSAAHSTFSYEQYF.

The chain couples TRBV28 to TRBJ2-3; the match to TRBD2 covers 14 bases. V was clipped by 3 bases and J by 4 bases; unmatched bases: 3. Germline values: CDR1 MDHEN, CDR2 SYDVKM. This CDR3 has 16 residues. The CDR3 DNA is TGTGCCAGCAGTTTGACTAGCGGGAGGGTCGCAGATACGCAGTATTTT. This encodes CASSLTSGRVADTQYF. Full variable domain (missing parts from reference TRBV28 and TRBJ2-3): DVKVTQSSRYLVKRTGEKVFLECVQDMDHENMFWYRQDPGLGLRLIYFSYDVKMKEKGDIPEGYSVSREKKERFSLILESASTNQTSMYLCASSLTSGRVADTQYFGPGTRLTVL.

The chain has TRBV2 and TRBJ2-4, with 12 bases lining up with TRBD1. Germline V gene lookup returns CDR1 SNHLY and CDR2 FYNNEI. This CDR3 is 19 amino acids long. The V segment lost 5 bases and the J segment 3 bases; nucleotides outside the gene matches: 14. Here the CDR3 reads CASSHSPGQGALVKNIQYF. Here the CDR3 DNA reads TGTGCCAGCAGTCACTCTCCGGGACAGGGGGCCTTAGTCAAAAACATTCAGTACTTC.

The DNA for the CDR3 is TGTGCCAGCAGCAAAGGGACGGGGGGGACCTACGAGCAGTACTTC. It is translated as CASSKGTGGTYEQYF. The gene calls are TRBV21-1 and TRBJ2-7; TRBD1 reflects the table's D call only, with no check against the DNA. TRBV21-1 is a documented pseudogene. The CDR3 is 15 amino acids.

This chain connects TRBV5-1 to TRBJ2-1; D might be TRBD2 (6 bases). This CDR3 is built from 16 residues. CDR1 and CDR2 (germline): SGHRS, YFSETQ. Trimming pared 3 bases from V and 5 bases from J, leaving 18 bases between. The chain's CDR3 is CASSSFPGLTDNEQFF. Here the CDR3 DNA reads TGCGCCAGCAGCTCCTTCCCGGGACTGACGGACAATGAGCAGTTCTTC.

This clonotype was detected a few times. The junction shows a germline mismatch at one end, possibly a read error. The DNA of the CDR3 is TGCGCCAGCAGCCGGGACAGGGCCTCCCACGAGCAGTACTTC. Translating it yields CASSRDRASHEQYF. The chain has TRBV5-1 and TRBJ2-7; 9 positions agree with TRBD1. The CDR3 consists of 14 residues. Germline V gives CDR1 SGHRS, CDR2 YFSETQ.

This clonotype showed up just a few times. The chain employs TRBV4-2 and TRBJ2-7, with D perhaps TRBD2 (6 bases). This CDR3 has 15 amino acids. V gave up 1 base and J gave up 2 bases, with 12 bases separating them. The germline gives CDR1 LGHNA, CDR2 YNFKEQ. CDR3 loop: CASSQVGGETYEQYF. The DNA for the CDR3 is TGTGCCAGCAGCCAAGTGGGCGGGGAGACCTACGAGCAGTACTTC.

The chain links TRBV30 to TRBJ2-7; D gene unclear. This CDR3 spans 12 amino acids. Germline values: CDR1 GTSNPN, CDR2 SVGIG (reference sequence). The V end lost 3 bases, the J end lost 1 base, and 7 bases lay between the germline ends. Here the CDR3 reads CAWRFKSYEQYF. CDR3 nucleotides: TGTGCCTGGAGGTTCAAGTCCTACGAGCAGTACTTC. The full variable domain, in which reference TRBV30 and TRBJ2-7 provide the parts outside the CDR3, is SQTIHQWPATLVQPVGSPLSLECTVEGTSNPNLYWYRQAAGRGLQLLFYSVGIGQISSEVPQNLSASRPQDRQFILSSKKLLLSDSGFYLCAWRFKSYEQYFGPGTRLTVT.

V is TRBV5-1 and J is TRBJ2-5, with TRBD1 matching over 12 bases. CDR3 length: 16 amino acids. The J segment lost 6 bases and the V segment lost 4 bases, leaving 10 bases of the junction unmatched. CDR1 and CDR2 from the germline V gene are SGHRS and YFSETQ. As DNA, the CDR3 is TGCGCCAGCAGCACCACCGGGACAGGGGGCGAGAAGACCCAGTACTTC. It is translated as CASSTTGTGGEKTQYF.

The genes are TRBV6-1 and TRBJ2-7; 9 positions agree with TRBD2. Trimming took 1 base from V and 3 from J; bases not matched to a gene: 7. The CDR3 length is 16 residues. The germline CDR1 and CDR2 sequences are MNHNS and SASEGT. As DNA, the CDR3 is TGTGCCAGCAGTGAAGGCCCGGCGGGAGGGCGCTACGAGCAGTACTTC. The encoded protein is CASSEGPAGGRYEQYF.

This clonotype was observed a handful of times. This chain joins TRBV7-9 and TRBJ2-3; D is uncertain. This CDR3 spans 17 amino acids. Germline CDR1 and CDR2: SEHNR and FQNEAQ (reference sequence). V lost 5 bases to trimming and J lost 6 bases, with 24 bases between them. The CDR3 loop is CASSGSTLEGRRDTQYF. CDR3 coding DNA: TGTGCCAGCAGCGGAAGCACGTTAGAAGGGCGCAGGGATACGCAGTATTTT.

The chain joins TRBV6-5 to TRBJ2-7; 7 bases are shared with TRBD1. The J segment lost 1 base and the V segment lost 6 bases, leaving 9 bases of the junction unmatched. The CDR3 is made up of 15 amino acids. Germline assignment: CDR1 MNHEY and CDR2 SVGAGI. The CDR3 DNA is TGTGCCAGCAGCTTACAGACAGGGAGTTCCTACGAGCAGTACTTC. Translating gives CASSLQTGSSYEQYF.

The rearrangement uses TRBV27 and TRBJ2-3; D unresolved. In germline, CDR1 is MNHEY, CDR2 SMNVEV (reference sequence). The V end lost 5 bases, the J end lost 5 bases, and 5 bases lay between the germline ends. This CDR3 is built from 11 residues. CDR3 in amino acids: CASSHIDTQYF. DNA of the CDR3: TGTGCCAGCAGTCACATAGATACGCAGTATTTT.

In its sample, this clonotype was seen a few times. J is TRBJ1-2 and V is TRBV27; TRBD1 aligns across 8 bases. With V trimmed by 0 bases and J by 4 bases, 4 bases remained unmatched. The germline CDR1 and CDR2 sequences are MNHEY and SMNVEV (reference sequence). The CDR3 loop spans 15 amino acids. The CDR3 region has the DNA TGTGCCAGCAGTTTATCGTGGGGACAGGTCTATGGCTACACCTTC. Amino acids: CASSLSWGQVYGYTF.

This clonotype has only one observation. The gene calls are TRBV7-3 and TRBJ2-5; TRBD1 matches 10 bases. The junction had 6 bases not matched to a gene; V was cut back by 5 bases and J by 9 bases. Germline CDR1 SGHTA, CDR2 FQGTGA. This CDR3 spans 13 amino acids. The CDR3, as DNA: TGTGCCAGCAGCCCCGGACAGGGGGGGGCCCAGTACTTC. As protein: CASSPGQGGAQYF.

Comment on this clonotype: Germline is not matched at one junction end, which may reflect a read error. V usage is TRBV24-1 and J usage is TRBJ2-7; 9 nucleotides line up with TRBD2. CDR1 is KGHDR and CDR2 is SFDVKD in the germline V gene. The CDR3 is made up of 16 amino acids. CDR3 sequence (DNA): TGTGCCACCAGTGATGGAATAGCGGGAGTCTCCCACGAGCAGTACTTC. Translating it yields CATSDGIAGVSHEQYF.

This chain links TRBV6-2 or TRBV6-3 with TRBJ1-5; D might be TRBD1 (5 bases). Trimming cost V 6 bases and J 2 bases, with 11 bases left between them. The CDR3 sequence is 14 residues long. Germline loops: CDR1 MNHEY, CDR2 SVGEGT. The chain's CDR3 is CASRPDSGNQPQHF. For the CDR3, the DNA is TGTGCCAGCAGACCCGACAGTGGCAATCAGCCCCAGCATTTT.

This clonotype was seen ten or more times. The CDR3 here is CASSLALTVATYEQYF. In nucleotides, the CDR3 is TGTGCCAGCAGCTTAGCGTTGACAGTCGCGACCTACGAGCAGTACTTC. The chain couples TRBV7-8 to TRBJ2-7, with D possibly matching TRBD1 (5 bases). Germline CDR1 SGHVS, CDR2 FQNEAQ. The germline V and J ends were trimmed by 0 bases and 2 bases, with 14 bases remaining between them. There are 16 residues in the CDR3.